One sample yielded the 14 T cell receptor beta chains listed below, sequenced in a study of cytomegalovirus exposure and HLA in healthy donors. 13 Jbeta primers and 60 Vbeta primers were used for the PCR. Repertoires were generated with immunoSEQ multiplex PCR, while TCRdb's copy carries only in-frame clones and drops some. The table has tens of thousands of clones, roughly 75% seen once. Sequencing was performed on PBMCs. The receptors were sampled from a man aged 40-55 years in good health and CMV-seronegative.

V is TRBV11-2 and J is TRBJ2-1, with 10 bases matching TRBD2. V dropped 3 bases and J dropped 4; count of bases not matched to a gene: 6. CDR1 and CDR2 from the germline V gene are SGHAT and FQNNGV. The CDR3 extends over 16 amino acids. The CDR3, as DNA: TGTGCCAGCAGCTTTCCGACTAGCGGGTATTACAATGAGCAGTTCTTC. Translation gives CASSFPTSGYYNEQFF.

V is TRBV27 and J is TRBJ2-1, with 7 nucleotides matching TRBD2. This CDR3 is built from 15 residues. Germline-derived CDR1 and CDR2 are MNHEY and SMNVEV (reference sequence). J was trimmed by 8 bases and V by 4 bases; bases with no gene match: 11. CDR3 nucleotides: TGTGCCAGCAGTTATCGGGAGGTCGTCCGCGATGAGCAGTTCTTC. Translation gives CASSYREVVRDEQFF.

This chain uses TRBV27 with TRBJ1-5, with TRBD1 matching over 8 bases. The ends lost 5 bases at V and 0 bases at J; junction bases unmatched: 3. The germline V gene has CDR1 MNHEY and CDR2 SMNVEV (reference sequence). The CDR3 is made up of 15 amino acids. As DNA, the CDR3 is TGTGCCAGCAGTCTGACAGGGGTTAGCAATCAGCCCCAGCATTTT. Translation: CASSLTGVSNQPQHF.

The chain uses TRBV4-1 and TRBJ1-4, with D unresolved. The CDR3 length is 17 residues. V was clipped by 2 bases and J by 4 bases, with 17 bases between them. CDR1 MGHRA and CDR2 YSYEKL come from the germline V gene. The CDR3 DNA follows: TGCGCCAGCAGCCAACCCTCTGAGGGCAAGGGTAATGAAAAACTGTTTTTT. Its protein is CASSQPSEGKGNEKLFF.

The chain carries TRBV7-9 and TRBJ2-7; D may be TRBD1 (6 bases). This CDR3 region has 15 residues. CDR1 SEHNR and CDR2 FQNEAQ come from the germline V gene (reference sequence). Trimming removed 5 bases from V and 7 bases from J, with 21 bases in between. CDR3 sequence (DNA): TGTGCCAGCAGCGAGCAGGGGTACCCCGGTGGGGAGCAGTACTTC. This codes for CASSEQGYPGGEQYF.

This clone is medium-sized in the sample. Distinct nucleotide sequences in the sample also encode this CDR3. The chain couples TRBV4-1 to TRBJ2-7, with D tentatively TRBD1 (6 bases). V lost 4 bases to trimming and J lost 0 bases, with 10 bases between them. From germline, CDR1 is MGHRA and CDR2 YSYEKL. The CDR3 consists of 14 residues. The CDR3 bases are TGCGCCAGCAGCCCGGGACAATACTCCTACGAGCAGTACTTC. It translates to CASSPGQYSYEQYF.

V is TRBV6-1 and J is TRBJ2-7; the match to TRBD1 covers 11 bases. The CDR3 runs to 16 residues. The junction had 8 bases not matched to a gene; V was cut back by 1 base and J by 6 bases. The germline V gene encodes CDR1 MNHNS and CDR2 SASEGT. The DNA for the CDR3 is TGTGCCAGCAGTGAAGAAAGGCCGGGACAGGGGGGCGAGCAGTACTTC. Translated, it gives CASSEERPGQGGEQYF.

The V call is TRBV6-1, the J call TRBJ1-2; D uncertain. From germline, CDR1 is MNHNS and CDR2 SASEGT. Trimming cost V 3 bases and J 4 bases, with 9 bases left between them. This CDR3 comprises 13 residues. The chain's CDR3 is CASSDEAGYGYTF. The DNA of the CDR3 is TGTGCCAGCAGTGATGAGGCGGGCTATGGCTACACCTTC.

The rearrangement uses TRBV5-1 and TRBJ1-1; 9 bases match TRBD1. The CDR3 consists of 13 residues. Trimming cost V 5 bases and J 3 bases; bases outside gene matches: 2. Germline V gene lookup returns CDR1 SGHRS and CDR2 YFSETQ. CDR3 coding DNA: TGCGCCAGCAGGGGACAGGGCTACACTGAAGCTTTCTTT. Its translation is CASRGQGYTEAFF. Using reference TRBV5-1 and TRBJ1-1 for the parts outside the CDR3, the full variable domain is KAGVTQTPRYLIKTRGQQVTLSCSPISGHRSVSWYQQTPGQGLQFLFEYFSETQRNKGNFPGRFSGRQFSNSRSEMNVSTLELGDSALYLCASRGQGYTEAFFGQGTRLTVV.

The J gene is TRBJ2-7, the V gene TRBV10-2, with D maybe TRBD1 (5 bases). V dropped 9 bases and J dropped 3 bases, with 12 bases sitting between them. Germline loops: CDR1 WSHSY, CDR2 SAAADI. This CDR3 has 12 amino acids. In DNA form, the CDR3 reads TGCGCCAGTGAGACAGAGTACTACGAGCAGTACTTC. Translated, it gives CASETEYYEQYF.

The CDR3 loop reads CASSLSGRGNGNTIYF. CDR3 DNA: TGCGCCAGCAGCTTGTCCGGGCGGGGGAACGGAAACACCATATATTTT. This chain connects TRBV5-1 to TRBJ1-3; weak D call: TRBD1 (5 bases). Germline CDR1 and CDR2: SGHRS and YFSETQ. Trimming cost V 1 base and J 4 bases, with 15 bases left between them. CDR3 length: 16 residues. The complete variable domain, with remaining parts taken from reference TRBV5-1 and TRBJ1-3, reads KAGVTQTPRYLIKTRGQQVTLSCSPISGHRSVSWYQQTPGQGLQFLFEYFSETQRNKGNFPGRFSGRQFSNSRSEMNVSTLELGDSALYLCASSLSGRGNGNTIYFGEGSWLTVV.

The chain uses TRBV9 and TRBJ1-2, with D hard to call. The V and J ends lost 0 bases and 2 bases respectively, with 8 bases between them. Per the germline V gene, CDR1 is SGDLS and CDR2 is YYNGEE. This CDR3 comprises 14 residues. CDR3 nucleotides: TGTGCCAGCAGCGTAGGAACGGGGAACTATGGCTACACCTTC. Encoded protein: CASSVGTGNYGYTF. Complete variable domain (other parts from reference TRBV9 and TRBJ1-2): DSGVTQTPKHLITATGQRVTLRCSPRSGDLSVYWYQQSLDQGLQFLIQYYNGEERAKGNILERFSAQQFPDLHSELNLSSLELGDSALYFCASSVGTGNYGYTFGSGTRLTVV.

In DNA form, the CDR3 reads TGCGCCAGCAGTTCCAGACAGAACACTGAAGCTTTCTTT. Amino acid sequence: CASSSRQNTEAFF. This chain uses TRBV23-1 with TRBJ1-1; D is unclear. TRBV23-1 is noted as an ORF with a role that remains uncertain. V shed 5 bases and J shed 1 base, with 8 bases lying between them. CDR3 length equals 13 residues.

This CDR3 is CATSRDRHGVEGYTF. The CDR3 DNA sequence: TGTGCCACCAGCAGAGATCGTCACGGGGTGGAGGGCTACACCTTC. The chain recombines TRBV15 with TRBJ1-2; the D is unclear. The germline V and J ends were trimmed by 0 bases and 8 bases, with 16 bases remaining between them. Germline loops: CDR1 LNHNV, CDR2 YYDKDF (reference sequence). CDR3 length equals 15 residues.